These T cell receptor beta chains were read from a single sample in a study of T cells after yellow fever vaccination. TCRdb called the 5' RACE reads again in MiXCR, with one record for every CDR3 protein. The sample includes more than 350,000 distinct CDR3 sequences, approximately 10% seen only once; the top ten take roughly a sixth. The source was PBMCs, collected on the day of the first yellow fever vaccination. These receptors were collected from a man aged 18 to 30 who received the YFV17D yellow fever vaccine. Both conserved end residues are part of each CDR3. A D gene is named only where the DNA matches it firmly. Expanded clones get a size class; other rows say once, few or many, or leave the size out.

j_gene: TRBJ2-3; d_gene: NA; v_gene: TRBV18; abundance: many; CDR3aa: CASSPPGRSDTQYF; CDR3nt: TGTGCCAGCTCACCACCGGGCCGATCAGATACGCAGTATTTT
j_gene: TRBJ2-1; d_gene: TRBD1; v_gene: TRBV19; abundance: few; CDR3aa: CASTRDRLSGEQFF; CDR3nt: TGTGCCAGTACTCGGGACAGGCTGAGTGGTGAGCAGTTCTTC
j_gene: TRBJ2-1; d_gene: TRBD2; v_gene: TRBV15; abundance: NA; CDR3aa: CATSARGGRDNEQFF; CDR3nt: TGTGCCACCAGCGCTCGGGGGGGCCGGGACAATGAGCAGTTCTTC
j_gene: TRBJ1-6; d_gene: TRBD1; v_gene: TRBV2; abundance: many; CDR3aa: CASGGQSENSPLHF; CDR3nt: TGTGCCAGCGGGGGACAGTCTGAAAATTCACCCCTCCACTTT
j_gene: TRBJ2-5; d_gene: TRBD1; v_gene: TRBV20-1; abundance: few; CDR3aa: CSHRTGPSQETQYF; CDR3nt: TGCAGCCACCGGACAGGTCCCTCTCAAGAGACCCAGTACTTC
j_gene: TRBJ1-2; d_gene: TRBD1; v_gene: TRBV11-2; abundance: NA; CDR3aa: CASSLVGTGWNGYTF; CDR3nt: TGTGCCAGCAGCTTAGTCGGGACAGGGTGGAATGGCTACACCTTC
j_gene: TRBJ2-5; d_gene: TRBD2; v_gene: TRBV10-3; abundance: many; CDR3aa: CAISEFPGRTGETQYF; CDR3nt: TGTGCCATCAGTGAGTTCCCCGGGAGGACCGGGGAGACCCAGTACTTC
j_gene: TRBJ2-1; d_gene: NA; v_gene: TRBV18; abundance: NA; CDR3aa: CASSPSHGSEQFF; CDR3nt: TGTGCCAGCTCACCGTCTCATGGAAGTGAGCAGTTCTTC
j_gene: TRBJ2-7; d_gene: NA; v_gene: TRBV28; abundance: few; CDR3aa: CASSFRVYEQYF; CDR3nt: TGTGCCAGCAGTTTCCGAGTTTACGAGCAGTACTTC
j_gene: TRBJ2-5; d_gene: TRBD2; v_gene: TRBV6-6; abundance: many; CDR3aa: CASRAGSQETQYF; CDR3nt: TGTGCCAGCAGAGCGGGGTCGCAAGAGACCCAGTACTTC
j_gene: TRBJ1-6; d_gene: TRBD1; v_gene: TRBV6-2/TRBV6-3; abundance: NA; CDR3aa: CASSGGTGRRPSPLHF; CDR3nt: TGTGCCAGCAGTGGGGGGACAGGGAGAAGACCGTCACCCCTCCACTTT
j_gene: TRBJ1-5; d_gene: NA; v_gene: TRBV6-1; abundance: few; CDR3aa: CASSEATAFNQPQHF; CDR3nt: TGTGCCAGCAGTGAAGCGACGGCCTTCAATCAGCCCCAGCATTTT
j_gene: TRBJ1-6; d_gene: NA; v_gene: TRBV7-6; abundance: few; CDR3aa: CASSPSSESSYNSPLHF; CDR3nt: TGTGCCAGCAGCCCTAGCTCGGAAAGCTCCTATAATTCACCCCTCCACTTT
j_gene: TRBJ2-5; d_gene: TRBD2; v_gene: TRBV11-2; abundance: few; CDR3aa: CASSLGGRPGLVPDKTQYF; CDR3nt: TGTGCCAGCAGCTTAGGGGGGAGACCGGGACTAGTCCCCGATAAGACCCAGTACTTC
j_gene: TRBJ2-5; d_gene: TRBD1; v_gene: TRBV11-2; abundance: NA; CDR3aa: CASSFLTGAEETQYF; CDR3nt: TGTGCCAGCAGCTTTCTCACAGGGGCGGAAGAGACCCAGTACTTC
j_gene: TRBJ1-2; d_gene: TRBD1; v_gene: TRBV15; abundance: few; CDR3aa: CATSRSGTGDGYTF; CDR3nt: TGTGCCACCAGCAGGTCCGGGACAGGTGACGGCTACACCTTC
j_gene: TRBJ2-1; d_gene: NA; v_gene: TRBV4-2; abundance: NA; CDR3aa: CASSQDLVNEQFF; CDR3nt: TGTGCCAGCAGCCAAGATCTGGTCAATGAGCAGTTCTTC
j_gene: TRBJ2-1; d_gene: NA; v_gene: TRBV7-3; abundance: few; CDR3aa: CASSRTGEKREQFF; CDR3nt: TGTGCCAGCAGCCGGACTGGAGAGAAGAGGGAGCAGTTCTTC
j_gene: TRBJ2-5; d_gene: TRBD1; v_gene: TRBV30; abundance: NA; CDR3aa: CAWSNTGAQETQYF; CDR3nt: TGTGCCTGGAGTAATACAGGGGCACAAGAGACCCAGTACTTC
j_gene: TRBJ1-2; d_gene: NA; v_gene: TRBV3-1; abundance: NA; CDR3aa: CASSQDQYGYTF; CDR3nt: TGTGCCAGCAGCCAAGATCAGTATGGCTACACCTTC
j_gene: TRBJ2-7; d_gene: TRBD1; v_gene: TRBV30; abundance: few; CDR3aa: CAWSKGARNEQYF; CDR3nt: TGTGCCTGGAGTAAGGGGGCGCGGAACGAGCAGTACTTC
j_gene: TRBJ2-3; d_gene: TRBD2; v_gene: TRBV18; abundance: many; CDR3aa: CASSPGGTDTQYF; CDR3nt: TGTGCCAGCAGCCCCGGGGGGACAGATACGCAGTATTTT
j_gene: TRBJ1-1; d_gene: NA; v_gene: TRBV7-9; abundance: many; CDR3aa: CASSFPDFLNTEAFF; CDR3nt: TGTGCCAGCAGCTTCCCCGACTTCCTGAACACTGAAGCTTTCTTT
j_gene: TRBJ2-3; d_gene: TRBD1; v_gene: TRBV6-1; abundance: few; CDR3aa: CATTPTGAYADTQYF; CDR3nt: TGTGCCACCACGCCGACAGGGGCTTATGCAGATACGCAGTATTTT
j_gene: TRBJ1-1; d_gene: TRBD1; v_gene: TRBV5-1; abundance: many; CDR3aa: CASSQSPGGTEAFF; CDR3nt: TGCGCCAGCAGCCAATCCCCAGGGGGTACTGAAGCTTTCTTT
j_gene: TRBJ2-7; d_gene: TRBD2; v_gene: TRBV25-1; abundance: many; CDR3aa: CASSGSPVAGGTYEQYF; CDR3nt: TGTGCCAGCAGTGGATCCCCCGTCGCGGGGGGTACCTACGAGCAGTACTTC